The 10 T cell receptor beta chains in this list originate from one sample, sequenced in a study of blood T cell repertoires in COVID-19. Measured with immunoSEQ multiplex PCR; TCRdb has only the in-frame clones, and not every one. The sample holds 50,000 to 70,000 clones, 75% to 90% seen once. Sequenced sample: peripheral blood. These receptors were taken from a human donor with active COVID-19. The donor label of this sample is uncertain.

The chain recombines TRBV3-1 (or the pseudogene TRBV3-2) with TRBJ2-7; D call uncertain. The V gene's germline CDR1 is LGHDT and CDR2 YNNKEL (reference sequence). Between the trimmed V and J ends, which lost 6 bases and 5 bases, there was a span of 8 bases. The CDR3 runs 11 residues. This CDR3 reads CASSHRDEQYF. DNA for the CDR3: TGTGCCAGCAGTCACCGGGACGAGCAGTACTTC.

This clone was seen a few times. The gene calls are TRBV6-2 or TRBV6-3 and TRBJ2-3; 10 bases agree with TRBD2. CDR1 and CDR2 (germline): MNHEY, SVGEGT. CDR3 size: 16 residues. With V trimmed by 3 bases and J by 4 bases, 7 bases remained unmatched. This CDR3 is CASSYEAGGLADTQYF. The DNA of the CDR3 is TGTGCCAGCAGTTATGAAGCGGGAGGGTTAGCAGATACGCAGTATTTT.

The chain couples TRBV6-5 to TRBJ1-3, with D possibly matching TRBD1 (5 bases). CDR1 and CDR2 (germline): MNHEY, SVGAGI. The CDR3 length is 15 residues. Deletions cut 0 bases from V and 2 bases from J, with 8 bases between. As DNA, the CDR3 is TGTGCCAGCAGTTACTCAGGGGAAGCTGGAAACACCATATATTTT. Translating it yields CASSYSGEAGNTIYF.

The chain couples TRBV29-1 to TRBJ2-7; 7 bases are shared with TRBD1. The length of the CDR3 is 13 residues. Trimming took 6 bases from V and 1 from J; bases not matched to a gene: 6. CDR1 is SQVTM and CDR2 is ANQGSEA in the germline V gene. The CDR3 coding sequence is TGCAGCGTCGTCGACAGGGATTCCTACGAGCAGTACTTC. Protein sequence: CSVVDRDSYEQYF.

This sequence joins TRBV3-1 (or the pseudogene TRBV3-2) and TRBJ1-2, with 9 bases aligning to TRBD1. This CDR3 contains 14 residues. Per germline, CDR1 LGHDT and CDR2 YNNKEL (reference sequence). The ends lost 4 bases at V and 7 bases at J; junction bases unmatched: 7. CDR3 coding DNA: TGTGCCAGCAGCCCTGGACAGGGGAGGGCTGGCTACACCTTC. It codes for CASSPGQGRAGYTF.

The V gene is TRBV27, the J gene TRBJ2-5, with 9 bases identical to TRBD1. Germline V gives CDR1 MNHEY, CDR2 SMNVEV (reference sequence). Trimming cost V 2 bases and J 4 bases; bases outside gene matches: 14. The CDR3 has 18 amino acids. The CDR3 DNA follows: TGTGCCAGCAGTTTACAATCACCGGGACAGGGTAACGGAGAGACCCAGTACTTC. It codes for CASSLQSPGQGNGETQYF.

This clone was observed a single time. The chain recombines TRBV12-5 with TRBJ2-3; weak D call: TRBD2 (6 bases). V lost 1 base, J lost 6 bases, and 14 bases lay in between. Germline assignment: CDR1 LGHNT and CDR2 FRNRAP. There are 15 residues in the CDR3. The CDR3 nucleotides are TGTGCTAGTGGTTTGGCTCGGCGGGGTGGGGATACGCAGTATTTT. It codes for CASGLARRGGDTQYF. The whole variable domain, remainder taken from reference TRBV12-5 and TRBJ2-3, is DARVTQTPRHKVTEMGQEVTMRCQPILGHNTVFWYRQTMMQGLELLAYFRNRAPLDDSGMPKDRFSAEMPDATLATLKIQPSEPRDSAVYFCASGLARRGGDTQYFGPGTRLTVL.

The gene calls are TRBV6-5 and TRBJ2-1; TRBD2 matches at 8 bases. Germline-derived CDR1 and CDR2 are MNHEY and SVGAGI. CDR3 length: 13 amino acids. Trimming at V came to 5 bases and at J to 7 bases, leaving 4 bases not matched to a gene. The CDR3 region is CASSTTSGNEQFF. CDR3 DNA: TGTGCCAGCAGTACAACTAGCGGAAATGAGCAGTTCTTC.

This sequence joins TRBV18 and TRBJ2-5; D call uncertain. The CDR3 is 14 amino acids. CDR1 is KGHSH, CDR2 LQKENI, per germline. V lost 2 bases and J 5 bases, leaving 12 bases between the germline ends. CDR3 protein: CASSPSRSEETQYF. Here the CDR3 DNA reads TGTGCCAGCTCACCAAGCCGGTCCGAGGAGACCCAGTACTTC.

V usage is TRBV7-2 and J usage is TRBJ1-5; weak D call: TRBD1 (5 bases). From germline, CDR1 is SGHTA and CDR2 FQGNSA. The CDR3 length is 15 residues. The germline V and J ends were trimmed by 1 base and 2 bases, with 9 bases remaining between them. The CDR3: CASSLELRGNQPQHF. Here the CDR3 DNA reads TGTGCCAGCAGCTTAGAGCTCAGGGGCAATCAGCCCCAGCATTTT.